Reported below is one T cell receptor beta chain. This record comes from a study of blood T cell repertoires in COVID-19. Looking at the study overall: COVID-19 samples, acute and convalescent, were from the United States, Italy and Spain. Sample material is recorded as cDNA or gDNA derived from T cells, B-cell-depleted T cells, or PBMCs.

V gave up 3 bases and J gave up 0 bases; unmatched junction bases: 7. CDR1 is MDHEN, CDR2 SYDVKM, per germline. There are 16 residues in the CDR3. Original handling: Nucleated cell number was recorded as an estimate derived from reference gene primer amplification. TCRdb keeps only in-frame clones here, not all; method: immunoSEQ multiplex PCR. D and trimming were read from the DNA, whereas the V and J calls and clone size are those reported in that table. The sample contains about 120,000 clones, over 60% of which appear only once. Sequencing was done on a sample of peripheral blood. This sequence was found in a human donor in a cohort sampled during active COVID-19. This chain connects TRBV28 to TRBJ1-1, with 7 bases lining up with TRBD1. CDR3 nucleotide sequence: TGTGCCAGCAGTTTCCCTCCCGGGACAGTGAACACTGAAGCTTTCTTT. Translation gives CASSFPPGTVNTEAFF. Based on the CDR3 plus reference TRBV28 and TRBJ1-1, the full variable domain is DVKVTQSSRYLVKRTGEKVFLECVQDMDHENMFWYRQDPGLGLRLIYFSYDVKMKEKGDIPEGYSVSREKKERFSLILESASTNQTSMYLCASSFPPGTVNTEAFFGQGTRLTVV.